The rows below give T cell receptor beta chains drawn from one sample of a study of Graves' ophthalmopathy and Graves' hyperthyroidism. TCRdb called the multiplex PCR reads again in MiXCR, with one record for every CDR3 protein. The table shows about 640,000 distinct CDR3 sequences, with about 41% occurring only once. Sequenced: peripheral blood. The origin of the receptors is an adult man with Graves' ophthalmopathy. CDR3s include the opening cysteine and the closing phenylalanine or tryptophan. A D gene is named only where the DNA matches it firmly. Where a row states a size, it is once, few, many or the class of an expanded clone; other rows omit it.

.	TRBV5-1	TRBJ1-1	.	CASSWGTTGTQVEAFF	TGCGCCAGCAGCTGGGGTACGACCGGGACACAGGTCGAAGCTTTCTTT
few	TRBV9	TRBJ2-2	.	CAIPNTGELFF	TGTGCCATCCCGAACACCGGGGAGCTGTTTTTT
.	TRBV25-1	TRBJ1-2	.	CASSESASGYGYTF	TGTGCCAGCAGTGAATCCGCGAGTGGGTATGGCTACACCTTC
.	TRBV4-2	TRBJ2-7	.	CASSQDRVVPYEQYF	TGTGCCAGCAGCCAAGATCGAGTAGTGCCCTACGAGCAGTACTTC
many	TRBV7-9	TRBJ1-1	.	CASSLGIGGTEAFF	TGTGCCAGCAGCTTAGGAATAGGGGGCACTGAAGCTTTCTTT
many	TRBV9	TRBJ2-5	.	CASSPLAGMGETQYF	TGTGCCAGCAGCCCCCTCGCGGGTATGGGAGAGACCCAGTACTTC
many	TRBV2	TRBJ2-7	.	CARRDDSYEQYF	TGTGCCAGACGGGACGATTCCTACGAGCAGTACTTC
.	TRBV7-9	TRBJ2-5	TRBD2	CASSQDGDGGAVETQYF	TGTGCCAGCAGCCAAGATGGGGACGGGGGGGCCGTAGAGACCCAGTACTTC
once	TRBV7-8	TRBJ2-5	TRBD2	CASSGHGTSGGPQETQYF	TGTGCCAGCAGCGGCCACGGGACTAGCGGGGGGCCCCAAGAGACCCAGTACTTC
.	TRBV25-1	TRBJ2-5	TRBD1	CASREGTGRPETQYF	TGTGCCAGCAGGGAGGGGACAGGGCGGCCCGAGACCCAGTACTTC
.	TRBV29-1	TRBJ2-3	TRBD2	CSVVSSGGATDTQYF	TGCAGCGTTGTGTCTAGCGGGGGGGCGACAGATACGCAGTATTTT
.	TRBV7-3	TRBJ2-3	.	CASSLEITGGTDTQYF	TGTGCCAGCAGCTTAGAAATCACAGGTGGGACAGATACGCAGTATTTT
.	TRBV9	TRBJ1-2	.	CASSYYGLHEAYGYTF	TGTGCCAGCAGTTATTATGGACTACACGAGGCCTATGGCTACACCTTC
many	TRBV7-8	TRBJ1-6	.	CASSGGVHNSPLHF	TGTGCCAGCAGCGGGGGCGTACATAATTCACCCCTCCACTTT
many	TRBV7-6	TRBJ2-2	.	CASSPRTTGELFF	TGTGCCAGCAGCCCCCGGACAACCGGGGAGCTGTTTTTT
few	TRBV12-3/TRBV12-4	TRBJ1-1	.	CASSLGNVNTEAFF	TGTGCCAGCAGTTTGGGCAATGTGAACACTGAAGCTTTCTTT
.	TRBV2	TRBJ2-1	.	CASIEDYNEQFF	TGTGCCAGCATTGAGGACTACAATGAGCAGTTCTTC
.	TRBV11-2	TRBJ1-2	TRBD1	CASSLRQGRGYTF	TGTGCCAGCAGCTTAAGACAGGGGAGGGGCTACACCTTC
.	TRBV20-1	TRBJ2-7	.	CGATGVGQSYEQYF	TGCGGTGCCACGGGAGTGGGGCAATCCTACGAGCAGTACTTC
many	TRBV7-9	TRBJ1-1	.	CASSLAGIVEAFF	TGTGCCAGCAGCTTGGCAGGGATTGTTGAAGCTTTCTTT
many	TRBV29-1	TRBJ2-7	TRBD1	CSVTAGTGAYEQYF	TGCAGCGTAACTGCCGGGACAGGGGCCTACGAGCAGTACTTC
many	TRBV15	TRBJ2-5	.	CATSKDVWDTRETQYF	TGTGCCACCAGCAAAGATGTATGGGACACGAGGGAGACCCAGTACTTC
many	TRBV2	TRBJ1-2	.	CASSYLPGRGYTF	TGTGCCAGCAGTTACCTCCCGGGGCGGGGCTACACCTTC
many	TRBV9	TRBJ2-2	TRBD2	CASSDSSGRNTGELFF	TGTGCCAGCAGCGACTCTAGCGGGAGGAACACCGGGGAGCTGTTTTTT
.	TRBV9	TRBJ2-7	TRBD1	CASSVATGGYYEQYF	TGTGCCAGCAGCGTAGCCACAGGGGGATACTACGAGCAGTACTTC
few	TRBV28	TRBJ2-7	.	CASNGQPGGTGYSYEQYF	TGTGCCAGCAACGGTCAGCCGGGAGGGACAGGGTACTCCTACGAGCAGTACTTC
many	TRBV7-9	TRBJ1-1	.	CASSPLGTEAFF	TGTGCCAGCAGCCCACTTGGCACTGAAGCTTTCTTT
many	TRBV19	TRBJ1-1	.	CASSIQQGMNTEAFF	TGTGCCAGTAGTATCCAACAGGGCATGAACACTGAAGCTTTCTTT
.	TRBV7-3	TRBJ1-6	.	CASSTAGKDSPLHF	TGTGCCAGCAGCACCGCAGGGAAGGACTCACCCCTCCACTTT
.	TRBV15	TRBJ2-2	TRBD2	CATSRDTGLAASTGELFF	TGTGCCACCAGCAGAGATACGGGACTAGCGGCGAGTACCGGGGAGCTGTTTTTT
.	TRBV29-1	TRBJ1-2	TRBD1	CSVAGQGNGYTF	TGCAGCGTTGCGGGACAGGGGAATGGCTACACCTTC
.	TRBV2	TRBJ2-2	.	CASSGGQGTGELFF	TGTGCCAGCAGTGGCGGGCAGGGGACCGGGGAGCTGTTTTTT
many	TRBV7-7	TRBJ2-7	TRBD2	CASSLASGDYEQYF	TGTGCTAGCAGCCTGGCTAGCGGGGACTACGAGCAGTACTTC
.	TRBV7-8	TRBJ1-6	.	CASSLGGGYSPLHF	TGTGCCAGCAGCTTGGGCGGGGGCTATTCACCCCTCCACTTT
.	TRBV10-3	TRBJ2-5	TRBD2	CASSYRLADLETQYF	TGTGCCAGCAGTTACCGCCTAGCGGATCTAGAGACCCAGTACTTC
.	TRBV29-1	TRBJ2-7	TRBD2	CSQDGSGSYEQYF	TGCAGCCAAGATGGTAGCGGGAGTTACGAGCAGTACTTC
few	TRBV5-1	TRBJ1-4	TRBD1	CASSLGDRDRVLPRDEKLFF	TGCGCCAGCAGCTTGGGGGACCGGGACAGGGTTCTGCCGCGGGATGAAAAACTGTTTTTT
few	TRBV10-3	TRBJ1-1	.	CASSEAGLGYTEAFF	TGTGCCAGCAGTGAAGCGGGTTTGGGGTACACTGAAGCTTTCTTT
.	TRBV5-1	TRBJ2-5	.	CASSHPGRFPGDRQETQYF	TGCGCCAGCAGCCACCCCGGACGTTTCCCCGGAGACAGACAAGAGACCCAGTACTTC
many	TRBV24-1	TRBJ2-7	.	CATSDRDTYEQYF	TGTGCCACCAGTGATCGGGATACCTACGAGCAGTACTTC
many	TRBV6-5	TRBJ2-6	.	CASSYQRPSGANVLTF	TGTGCCAGCAGTTACCAACGGCCTTCTGGGGCCAACGTCCTGACTTTC
many	TRBV10-3	TRBJ1-5	.	CAISEGQDNQPQHF	TGTGCCATCAGTGAGGGGCAGGACAATCAGCCCCAGCATTTT
.	TRBV4-1	TRBJ2-2	TRBD2	CAFRGGRGELFF	TGCGCGTTTCGGGGGGGCCGCGGGGAGCTGTTTTTT
.	TRBV5-5	TRBJ1-2	.	CASSLAGQNSNYGYTF	TGTGCCAGCAGCTTGGCTGGACAGAATTCTAACTATGGCTACACCTTC
.	TRBV2	TRBJ1-4	.	CAWSRQRNEKLFF	TGTGCCTGGAGTCGACAGCGTAATGAAAAACTGTTTTTT
many	TRBV10-3	TRBJ2-2	.	CAIRTDGSGTGELFF	TGTGCCATCAGGACGGACGGCTCGGGCACCGGGGAGCTGTTTTTT
.	TRBV7-2	TRBJ2-7	.	CASSQPKDGAYEQYF	TGTGCCAGCAGCCAACCGAAGGACGGGGCCTACGAGCAGTACTTC
.	TRBV7-2	TRBJ2-2	.	CASSRRQRADTGELFF	TGTGCCAGCAGCAGACGACAAAGGGCTGACACCGGGGAGCTGTTTTTT
many	TRBV25-1	TRBJ1-1	.	CASSEGGSEAFF	TGTGCCAGCAGTGAAGGAGGATCTGAAGCTTTCTTT
.	TRBV29-1	TRBJ2-5	.	CSVDLGRSQYF	TGCAGCGTTGATTTGGGTCGGTCCCAGTACTTC
.	TRBV20-1	TRBJ2-2	TRBD1	CSARDRGTANTGELFF	TGCAGTGCTAGAGATCGAGGGACAGCAAACACCGGGGAGCTGTTTTTT